This is a list of T cell receptor beta chains from one sample in a study of spatial heterogeneity in lung cancer. One entry per CDR3 protein results from TCRdb running MiXCR on the 5' RACE reads. This sample yields about 92,000 distinct CDR3 sequences, of which 9.5% to 15% are seen a single time; approximately 39% belongs to the top ten. Sample: PBMCs, taken at surgery. These receptors came from a male donor with early-stage non-small cell lung cancer. Each CDR3 is given with its conserved first and last residue. Fields, in order: V gene, J gene, clone size, D gene, CDR3 protein, CDR3 DNA. The D gene is left open where the match is weak. Rows give clone size only sometimes, using once, few, many, or a class for an expanded clone.

v_gene: TRBV27; j_gene: TRBJ2-1; abundance: NA; d_gene: NA; CDR3aa: CASSLPGTLASDEQFF; CDR3nt: TGTGCCAGCAGTTTACCCGGGACTCTAGCGAGCGATGAGCAGTTCTTC
v_gene: TRBV5-1; j_gene: TRBJ2-6; abundance: many; d_gene: NA; CDR3aa: CASSPVQGGSGANVLTF; CDR3nt: TGCGCCAGCAGCCCGGTACAGGGTGGCTCTGGGGCCAACGTCCTGACTTTC
v_gene: TRBV28; j_gene: TRBJ2-3; abundance: NA; d_gene: NA; CDR3aa: CASSLRMGPQYF; CDR3nt: TGTGCCAGCAGTCTCCGGATGGGACCGCAGTATTTT
v_gene: TRBV18; j_gene: TRBJ2-1; abundance: few; d_gene: NA; CDR3aa: CASSPDRSYNEQFF; CDR3nt: TGTGCCAGCTCACCCGACAGATCCTACAATGAGCAGTTCTTC
v_gene: TRBV18; j_gene: TRBJ2-3; abundance: NA; d_gene: NA; CDR3aa: CASSLRQASTDTQYF; CDR3nt: TGTGCCAGCTCACTTCGACAGGCTAGCACAGATACGCAGTATTTT
v_gene: TRBV4-2; j_gene: TRBJ1-6; abundance: many; d_gene: NA; CDR3aa: CASSQDPSSSYNSPLHF; CDR3nt: TGTGCCAGCAGCCAAGATCCCAGTAGCTCCTATAATTCACCCCTCCACTTT
v_gene: TRBV5-1; j_gene: TRBJ1-2; abundance: many; d_gene: NA; CDR3aa: CASSTTVDNYGYTF; CDR3nt: TGCGCCAGCAGCACGACGGTTGATAACTATGGCTACACCTTC
v_gene: TRBV2; j_gene: TRBJ2-1; abundance: NA; d_gene: TRBD2; CDR3aa: CASSILTSGAYNEQFF; CDR3nt: TGTGCCAGCAGTATCCTGACTAGCGGAGCATACAATGAGCAGTTCTTC
v_gene: TRBV28; j_gene: TRBJ2-5; abundance: few; d_gene: TRBD1; CDR3aa: CASSLVGTGEEETQYF; CDR3nt: TGTGCCAGCAGTTTAGTTGGGACAGGGGAAGAAGAGACCCAGTACTTC
v_gene: TRBV5-4; j_gene: TRBJ2-5; abundance: NA; d_gene: NA; CDR3aa: CASSQECGETQYF; CDR3nt: TGTGCCAGCAGCCAAGAATGCGGAGAGACCCAGTACTTC
v_gene: TRBV5-1; j_gene: TRBJ2-3; abundance: NA; d_gene: NA; CDR3aa: CASSYAGTSTDTQYF; CDR3nt: TGCGCCAGCAGCTACGCAGGGACTAGCACAGATACGCAGTATTTT
v_gene: TRBV6-6; j_gene: TRBJ2-5; abundance: many; d_gene: NA; CDR3aa: CASSYAGGETQYF; CDR3nt: TGTGCCAGCAGTTACGCCGGGGGAGAGACCCAGTACTTC
v_gene: TRBV5-4; j_gene: TRBJ1-1; abundance: many; d_gene: TRBD1; CDR3aa: CASSSGTGFPEAFF; CDR3nt: TGTGCCAGCAGTTCCGGGACAGGGTTCCCTGAAGCTTTCTTT
v_gene: TRBV20-1; j_gene: TRBJ2-7; abundance: few; d_gene: NA; CDR3aa: CSARESWALEQYF; CDR3nt: TGCAGTGCTAGAGAAAGTTGGGCGTTGGAGCAGTACTTC
v_gene: TRBV29-1; j_gene: TRBJ2-3; abundance: few; d_gene: NA; CDR3aa: CSVAQGSSTDTQYF; CDR3nt: TGCAGCGTGGCGCAGGGGTCTAGCACAGATACGCAGTATTTT
v_gene: TRBV20-1; j_gene: TRBJ2-3; abundance: NA; d_gene: TRBD1; CDR3aa: CSAGDRRTDTQYF; CDR3nt: TGCAGTGCTGGGGACAGGCGAACAGATACGCAGTATTTT
v_gene: TRBV29-1; j_gene: TRBJ2-1; abundance: few; d_gene: TRBD2; CDR3aa: CSVEDAGVDEQFF; CDR3nt: TGCAGCGTTGAAGACGCGGGAGTGGATGAGCAGTTCTTC
v_gene: TRBV7-2; j_gene: TRBJ2-2; abundance: NA; d_gene: NA; CDR3aa: CASSLAWEAGELFF; CDR3nt: TGTGCCAGCAGCTTGGCCTGGGAAGCCGGGGAGCTGTTTTTT
v_gene: TRBV3-1; j_gene: TRBJ2-1; abundance: few; d_gene: NA; CDR3aa: CASSLTGQYNEQFF; CDR3nt: TGTGCCAGCAGCCTGACCGGACAATACAATGAGCAGTTCTTC
v_gene: TRBV7-9; j_gene: TRBJ2-7; abundance: NA; d_gene: TRBD1; CDR3aa: CASSLAGTGSYEQYF; CDR3nt: TGTGCCAGCAGCTTAGCCGGGACAGGGAGCTACGAGCAGTACTTC
v_gene: TRBV10-3; j_gene: TRBJ1-1; abundance: NA; d_gene: NA; CDR3aa: CAISEEGGNTEAFF; CDR3nt: TGTGCCATCAGTGAAGAGGGGGGGAACACTGAAGCTTTCTTT
v_gene: TRBV10-3; j_gene: TRBJ1-2; abundance: once; d_gene: TRBD1; CDR3aa: CAISEPDRGAYGYTF; CDR3nt: TGTGCCATCAGTGAGCCGGACAGGGGAGCCTATGGCTACACCTTC
v_gene: TRBV7-3; j_gene: TRBJ2-1; abundance: many; d_gene: TRBD1; CDR3aa: CASSLSSGGQNEQFF; CDR3nt: TGTGCCAGCAGCTTAAGCTCAGGGGGCCAAAATGAGCAGTTCTTC
v_gene: TRBV14; j_gene: TRBJ2-5; abundance: NA; d_gene: NA; CDR3aa: CASSQWSGRQETQYF; CDR3nt: TGTGCCAGCAGCCAATGGTCAGGGCGGCAAGAGACCCAGTACTTC
v_gene: TRBV19; j_gene: TRBJ2-1; abundance: few; d_gene: TRBD2; CDR3aa: CASSFGLARYNEQFF; CDR3nt: TGTGCCAGTAGTTTTGGACTAGCACGCTACAATGAGCAGTTCTTC
v_gene: TRBV3-1; j_gene: TRBJ1-5; abundance: NA; d_gene: NA; CDR3aa: CASSQNRDSNQPQHF; CDR3nt: TGTGCCAGCAGCCAAAACCGGGATAGCAATCAGCCCCAGCATTTT
v_gene: TRBV29-1; j_gene: TRBJ2-3; abundance: NA; d_gene: TRBD2; CDR3aa: CSVDRRGSTDTQYF; CDR3nt: TGCAGCGTGGATCGGCGGGGGAGCACAGATACGCAGTATTTT
v_gene: TRBV5-1; j_gene: TRBJ1-2; abundance: NA; d_gene: NA; CDR3aa: CASTSAQGNYGYTF; CDR3nt: TGCGCCAGCACCTCAGCACAGGGTAACTATGGCTACACCTTC
v_gene: TRBV20-1; j_gene: TRBJ1-2; abundance: many; d_gene: TRBD1; CDR3aa: CSAKSRQGDNSDYGYTF; CDR3nt: TGCAGTGCCAAGAGCCGACAGGGGGACAATTCCGACTATGGCTACACCTTC
v_gene: TRBV6-2/TRBV6-3; j_gene: TRBJ2-7; abundance: many; d_gene: NA; CDR3aa: CFPWGSYEQYF; CDR3nt: TGCTTTCCGTGGGGCTCCTACGAGCAGTACTTC
v_gene: TRBV27; j_gene: TRBJ2-1; abundance: NA; d_gene: TRBD2; CDR3aa: CASSGWRETHEQFF; CDR3nt: TGTGCCAGCTCGGGGTGGCGGGAGACCCATGAGCAGTTCTTC
v_gene: TRBV3-1; j_gene: TRBJ2-5; abundance: NA; d_gene: TRBD1; CDR3aa: CASSRAIRRDRKETQYF; CDR3nt: TGTGCCAGCAGCCGAGCCATCCGCCGGGACAGGAAAGAGACCCAGTACTTC
v_gene: TRBV7-2; j_gene: TRBJ2-6; abundance: many; d_gene: NA; CDR3aa: CASSLSRISGANVLTF; CDR3nt: TGTGCCAGCAGCTTAAGCCGAATCTCTGGGGCCAACGTCCTGACTTTC
v_gene: TRBV7-3; j_gene: TRBJ2-3; abundance: many; d_gene: TRBD2; CDR3aa: CASSPGGRGLDTQYF; CDR3nt: TGTGCCAGCAGCCCCGGCGGGAGAGGGTTGGATACGCAGTATTTT
v_gene: TRBV10-3; j_gene: TRBJ2-7; abundance: many; d_gene: TRBD2; CDR3aa: CAISESLADTYEQYF; CDR3nt: TGTGCCATCAGTGAAAGTCTAGCGGACACCTACGAGCAGTACTTC
v_gene: TRBV2; j_gene: TRBJ2-2; abundance: NA; d_gene: TRBD1; CDR3aa: CASRLQGAGELFF; CDR3nt: TGTGCCAGCAGATTACAGGGGGCCGGGGAGCTGTTTTTT
v_gene: TRBV12-3/TRBV12-4; j_gene: TRBJ1-5; abundance: many; d_gene: NA; CDR3aa: CASSLTTPQPQHF; CDR3nt: TGTGCCAGCAGTTTGACAACCCCTCAGCCCCAGCATTTT
v_gene: TRBV29-1; j_gene: TRBJ2-7; abundance: many; d_gene: TRBD2; CDR3aa: CSVFDAGGSTYEQYF; CDR3nt: TGCAGCGTCTTTGATGCGGGAGGTTCTACCTACGAGCAGTACTTC
v_gene: TRBV29-1; j_gene: TRBJ2-6; abundance: many; d_gene: NA; CDR3aa: CSVRGSGANVLTF; CDR3nt: TGCAGCGTTAGGGGCTCTGGGGCCAACGTCCTGACTTTC
v_gene: TRBV11-2; j_gene: TRBJ2-3; abundance: NA; d_gene: TRBD2; CDR3aa: CASSSGLAGGIDTQYF; CDR3nt: TGTGCCAGCAGCTCCGGACTAGCGGGGGGGATAGATACGCAGTATTTT
v_gene: TRBV18; j_gene: TRBJ2-3; abundance: few; d_gene: NA; CDR3aa: CASSPIFTASSTDTQYF; CDR3nt: TGTGCCAGCTCACCGATTTTTACAGCCTCTAGCACAGATACGCAGTATTTT